This T cell receptor beta chain was documented in a study of PD-1 blockade in mismatch repair-deficient tumors. TCRdb's copy holds only in-frame clones and misses some; the assay was immunoSEQ multiplex PCR. The sample records under 150,000 clones, 88% being singletons. TCR sequencing covered a few patients who responded to pembrolizumab. The sequencing here drew on peripheral blood, taken about 17 months after starting pembrolizumab. The sequence was obtained from an adult with mismatch repair-deficient cancer.

Here the CDR3 reads CASSLGTGSYEQYF. CDR3 in DNA: TGTGCCAGCAGCTTAGGGACAGGCTCCTACGAGCAGTACTTC. The gene calls are TRBV7-9 and TRBJ2-7; TRBD1 matches at 7 bases. The V and J ends lost 1 base and 0 bases, in that order; junction bases with no gene match: 0. The CDR3 has 14 amino acids. The germline gives CDR1 SEHNR, CDR2 FQNEAQ (reference sequence). The full variable domain, its missing parts supplied by reference TRBV7-9 and TRBJ2-7, is DTGVSQNPRHKITKRGQNVTFRCDPISEHNRLYWYRQTLGQGPEFLTYFQNEAQLEKSRLLSDRFSAERPKGSFSTLEIQRTEQGDSAMYLCASSLGTGSYEQYFGPGTRLTVT.